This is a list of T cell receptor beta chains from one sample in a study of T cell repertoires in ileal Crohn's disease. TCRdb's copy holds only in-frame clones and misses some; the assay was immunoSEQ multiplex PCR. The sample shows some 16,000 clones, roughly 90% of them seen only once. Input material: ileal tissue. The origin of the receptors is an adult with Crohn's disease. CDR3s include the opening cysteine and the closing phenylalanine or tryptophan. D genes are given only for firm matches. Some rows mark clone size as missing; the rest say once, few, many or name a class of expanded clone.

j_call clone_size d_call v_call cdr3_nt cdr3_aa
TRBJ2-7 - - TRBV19 TGTGCCAGTAGTATCGGTCAAAGTGGGGACGAGCAGTACTTC CASSIGQSGDEQYF
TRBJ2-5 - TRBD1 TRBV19 TGTGCCAGTAGTGCGCGACAGGGGAAGGAGACCCAGTACTTC CASSARQGKETQYF
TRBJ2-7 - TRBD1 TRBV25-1 TGTGCCAGCAGCCCGTTACAGGGGTACGAGCAGTACTTC CASSPLQGYEQYF
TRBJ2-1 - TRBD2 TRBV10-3 TGTGCCACCTCCTCGGGGGGTAGCGGGGGCCAAGGGGATGAGCAGTTCTTC CATSSGGSGGQGDEQFF
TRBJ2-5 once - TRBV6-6 TGTGCCAGCAGTTACTCAGGGGAGACCCAGTACTTC CASSYSGETQYF
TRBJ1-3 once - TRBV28 TGTGCCAGCAGTTTTAAGGGGATGGGTTCGGGAAACACCATATATTTT CASSFKGMGSGNTIYF
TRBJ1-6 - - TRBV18 TGTGCCAGCTCACCCACCTCAGACGGGGGAACCCTCCACTTT CASSPTSDGGTLHF
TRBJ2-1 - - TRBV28 TGTGCCAGCAGTTTTTCCCTATTGGCGGGGACGTACAATGAGCAGTTCTTC CASSFSLLAGTYNEQFF
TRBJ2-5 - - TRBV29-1 TGCAGCGTTGAAGTCCAACTTGAGACCCAGTACTTC CSVEVQLETQYF
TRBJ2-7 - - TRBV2 TGTGCCAGCAGTGAAGCGTCGGGGGTGTGGGAGCAGTACTTC CASSEASGVWEQYF
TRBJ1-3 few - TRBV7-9 TGTGCCAGCAGCTCCAACTTCGCGGGCAGGGCTGGAAACACCATATATTTT CASSSNFAGRAGNTIYF
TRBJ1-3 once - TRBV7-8 TGTGCCAGCAGCTTAGGCGGGGTAGGGGCTGGAAACACCATATATTTT CASSLGGVGAGNTIYF
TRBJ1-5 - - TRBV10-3 TGTGCCATCAGTGACCGTAATCAGCCCCAGCATTTT CAISDRNQPQHF
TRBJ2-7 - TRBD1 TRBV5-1 TGCGCCAGCAGCTTGGCCGGCAGGGGGCTATTAGGTAATTACGAGCAGTACTTC CASSLAGRGLLGNYEQYF
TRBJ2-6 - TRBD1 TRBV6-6 TGTGCCAGCAGGGGACAGGCGGGCTCTGGGGCCAACGTCCTGACTTTC CASRGQAGSGANVLTF
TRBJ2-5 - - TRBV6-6 TGTGCCAGCAGTTGGACCCGGCAGACCCAGTACTTC CASSWTRQTQYF
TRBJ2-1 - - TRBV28 TGTGCCAGCAGTTTATTAGGGAGCGGAGGGTTCTTC CASSLLGSGGFF
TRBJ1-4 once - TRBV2 TGTGCCAGCTTGCTGGGGTTATCAACTAATGAAAAACTGTTTTTT CASLLGLSTNEKLFF